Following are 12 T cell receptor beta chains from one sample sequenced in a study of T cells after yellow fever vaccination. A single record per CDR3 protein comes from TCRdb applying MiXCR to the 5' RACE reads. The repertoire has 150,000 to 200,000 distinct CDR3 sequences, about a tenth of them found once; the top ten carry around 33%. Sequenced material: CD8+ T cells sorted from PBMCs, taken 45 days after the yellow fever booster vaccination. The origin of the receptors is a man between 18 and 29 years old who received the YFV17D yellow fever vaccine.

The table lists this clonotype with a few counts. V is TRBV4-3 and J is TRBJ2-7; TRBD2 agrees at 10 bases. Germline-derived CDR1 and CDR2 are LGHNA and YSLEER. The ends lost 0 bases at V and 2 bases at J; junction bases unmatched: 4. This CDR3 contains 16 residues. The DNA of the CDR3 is TGCGCCAGCAGCCAAGAGATGCTAGCGGGAGCCTACGAGCAGTACTTC. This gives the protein CASSQEMLAGAYEQYF.

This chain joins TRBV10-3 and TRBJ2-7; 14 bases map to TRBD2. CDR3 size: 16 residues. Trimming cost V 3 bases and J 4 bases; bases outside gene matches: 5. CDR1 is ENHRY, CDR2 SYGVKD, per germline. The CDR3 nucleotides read TGTGCCATCAGTGACCCCGGACTAGCGGGGGGATACGAGCAGTACGTC. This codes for CAISDPGLAGGYEQYV.

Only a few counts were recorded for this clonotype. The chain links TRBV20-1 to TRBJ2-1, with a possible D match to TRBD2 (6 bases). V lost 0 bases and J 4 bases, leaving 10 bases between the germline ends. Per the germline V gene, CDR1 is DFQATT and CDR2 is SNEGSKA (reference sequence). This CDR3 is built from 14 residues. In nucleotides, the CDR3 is TGCAGTGCTAGAGAGGGCGGGGTGTACAATGAGCAGTTCTTC. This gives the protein CSAREGGVYNEQFF.

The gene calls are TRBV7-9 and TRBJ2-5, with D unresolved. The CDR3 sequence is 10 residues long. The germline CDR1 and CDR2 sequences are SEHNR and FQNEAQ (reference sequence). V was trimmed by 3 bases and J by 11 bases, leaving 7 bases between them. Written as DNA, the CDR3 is TGTGCCAGCAGCTTTGCCCCTCAGTACTTC. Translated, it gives CASSFAPQYF.

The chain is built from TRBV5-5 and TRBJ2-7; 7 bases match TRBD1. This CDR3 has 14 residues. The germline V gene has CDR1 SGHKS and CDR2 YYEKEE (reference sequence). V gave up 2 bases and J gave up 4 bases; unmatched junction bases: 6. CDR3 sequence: CASSFRGSEYEQYF. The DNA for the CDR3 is TGTGCCAGCAGCTTCAGGGGGAGCGAGTACGAGCAGTACTTC.

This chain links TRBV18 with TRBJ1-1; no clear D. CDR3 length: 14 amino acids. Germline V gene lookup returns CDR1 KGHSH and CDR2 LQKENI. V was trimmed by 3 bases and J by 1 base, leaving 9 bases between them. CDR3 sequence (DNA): TGTGCCAGCTCACCGAACTTCCCGAACACTGAAGCTTTCTTT. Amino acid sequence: CASSPNFPNTEAFF.

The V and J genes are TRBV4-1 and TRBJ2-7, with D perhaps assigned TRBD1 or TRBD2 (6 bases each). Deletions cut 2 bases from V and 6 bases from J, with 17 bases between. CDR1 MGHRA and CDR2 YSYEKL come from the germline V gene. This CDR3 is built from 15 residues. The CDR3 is CASSQPTSGALEQYF. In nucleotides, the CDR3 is TGCGCCAGCAGCCAACCAACCTCGGGGGCCCTCGAGCAGTACTTC.

The CDR3, as DNA: TGTGCCAGCATACGGACAGGGGTGACCGGGGAGCTGTTTTTT. This codes for CASIRTGVTGELFF. This rearrangement joins TRBV12-3 or TRBV12-4 to TRBJ2-2; 9 nucleotides agree with TRBD1. This CDR3 contains 14 residues. V lost 7 bases and J lost 5; bases outside the gene matches: 5.

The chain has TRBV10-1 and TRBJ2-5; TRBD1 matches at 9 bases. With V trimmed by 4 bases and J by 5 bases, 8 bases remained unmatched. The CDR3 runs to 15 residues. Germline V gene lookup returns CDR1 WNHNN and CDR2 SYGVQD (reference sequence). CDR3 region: CASSGARTGEETQYF. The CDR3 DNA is TGCGCCAGCAGTGGCGCCAGGACAGGGGAGGAGACCCAGTACTTC.

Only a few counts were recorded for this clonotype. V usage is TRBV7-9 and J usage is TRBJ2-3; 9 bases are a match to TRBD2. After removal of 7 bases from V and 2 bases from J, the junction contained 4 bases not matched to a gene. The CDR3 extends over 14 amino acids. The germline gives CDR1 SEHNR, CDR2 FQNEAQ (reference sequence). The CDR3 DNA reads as TGTGCCAGCACAGCGGGGGGCCACACAGATACGCAGTATTTT. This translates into CASTAGGHTDTQYF.

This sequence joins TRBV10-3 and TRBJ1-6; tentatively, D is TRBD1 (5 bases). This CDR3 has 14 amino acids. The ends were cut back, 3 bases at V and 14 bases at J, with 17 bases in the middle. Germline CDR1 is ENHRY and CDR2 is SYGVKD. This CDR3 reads CAISEGRTIVALHF. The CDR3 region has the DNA TGTGCCATCAGTGAAGGGAGGACAATCGTCGCCCTCCACTTT.

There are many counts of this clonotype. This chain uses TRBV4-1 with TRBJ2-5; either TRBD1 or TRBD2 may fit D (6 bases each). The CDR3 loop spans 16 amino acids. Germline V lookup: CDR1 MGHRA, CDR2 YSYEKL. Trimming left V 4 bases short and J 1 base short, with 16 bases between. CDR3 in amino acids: CASSPGGRATQETQYF. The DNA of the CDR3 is TGCGCCAGCAGCCCCGGGGGCCGGGCGACCCAAGAGACCCAGTACTTC.